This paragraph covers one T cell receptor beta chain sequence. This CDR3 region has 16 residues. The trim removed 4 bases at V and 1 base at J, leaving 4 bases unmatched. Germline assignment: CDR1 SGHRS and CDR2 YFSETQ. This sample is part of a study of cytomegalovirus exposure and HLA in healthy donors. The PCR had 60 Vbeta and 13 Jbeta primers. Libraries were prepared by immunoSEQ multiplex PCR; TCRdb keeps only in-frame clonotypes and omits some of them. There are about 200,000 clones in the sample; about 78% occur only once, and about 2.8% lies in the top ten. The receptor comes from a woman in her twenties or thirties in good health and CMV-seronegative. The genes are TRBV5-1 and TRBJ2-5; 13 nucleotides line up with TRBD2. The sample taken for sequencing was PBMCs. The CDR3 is CASSPRTSGGQETQYF. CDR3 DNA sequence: TGCGCCAGCAGCCCCCGGACTAGCGGGGGCCAAGAGACCCAGTACTTC.